These 12 T cell receptor beta chains originate from one sample sequenced in a study of T cells after yellow fever vaccination. MiXCR was run by TCRdb on the 5' RACE reads, yielding one entry per CDR3 protein. The profile covers 300,000 to 350,000 distinct CDR3 sequences, with around 11% appearing a single time and less than 3.5% taken by the ten largest. The starting material was CD4+ T cells sorted from PBMCs, obtained 45 days after the yellow fever booster vaccination. Receptor source: a man aged 18 to 30 who received the YFV17D yellow fever vaccine.

In its sample, this clonotype was seen many times. The chain couples TRBV18 to TRBJ1-5; D not certain. This CDR3 has 13 amino acids. The germline CDR1 and CDR2 sequences are KGHSH and LQKENI. Trimming took off 3 bases at V and 5 bases at J, with 8 bases between the two ends. The CDR3 DNA reads TGTGCCAGCTCACCGGGAAGGGATCAGCCCCAGCATTTT. Translated: CASSPGRDQPQHF.

Ten or more counts support this clonotype. The chain has TRBV7-2 and TRBJ2-5, with D possibly TRBD2 on 7 matching bases. This CDR3 contains 16 residues. The ends were cut back, 2 bases at V and 4 bases at J, with 17 bases in the middle. Germline CDR1 and CDR2: SGHTA and FQGNSA. CDR3 DNA sequence: TGTGCCAGCAGCTTAAATGGGGGGGCCTCCGCAGAGACCCAGTACTTC. It yields the protein CASSLNGGASAETQYF.

This clonotype came up a few times. The chain couples TRBV7-9 to TRBJ2-3; D remains ambiguous. The ends were cut back, 1 base at V and 0 bases at J, with 8 bases in the middle. The length of the CDR3 is 15 residues. Germline CDR1 reads SEHNR; CDR2 reads FQNEAQ (reference sequence). DNA for the CDR3: TGTGCCAGCAGCTTAGTTACGCGGAGCACAGATACGCAGTATTTT. Protein: CASSLVTRSTDTQYF.

The rearrangement links TRBV4-2 to TRBJ1-4, with no clear D. V was cut by 8 bases and J by 2 bases, with 9 bases left in between. This CDR3 comprises 13 residues. CDR1 is LGHNA and CDR2 is YNFKEQ in the germline V gene. CDR3: CASGSATNEKLFF. The CDR3 coding sequence is TGTGCCAGCGGGTCCGCGACTAATGAAAAACTGTTTTTT.

The chain combines TRBV27 with TRBJ2-7, with D perhaps matching TRBD1 (6 bases). The germline V gene encodes CDR1 MNHEY and CDR2 SMNVEV (reference sequence). The CDR3 consists of 16 residues. The germline V and J ends were trimmed by 4 bases and 2 bases, with 18 bases remaining between them. In DNA, the CDR3 is TGTGCCAGCAGTTCAAGAAAAGACAGGAGACCCTACGAGCAGTACTTC. Translation: CASSSRKDRRPYEQYF.

A few counts support this clonotype. This chain joins TRBV12-3 or TRBV12-4 and TRBJ2-1; 9 nucleotides line up with TRBD2. The CDR3 loop spans 16 amino acids. V lost 5 bases, J lost 5 bases, and 10 bases stayed unmatched. The CDR3 coding sequence is TGTGCCAGCAGTCCCGAAGCGGGGGGCGTCGACAATGAGCAGTTCTTC. Residues: CASSPEAGGVDNEQFF.

This clonotype was counted at least ten times. The V and J genes are TRBV4-1 and TRBJ1-6, with TRBD1 matching over 10 bases. The CDR3 has 17 residues. Germline-derived CDR1 and CDR2 are MGHRA and YSYEKL. V was pared by 4 bases and J by 10 bases, with 13 bases of the junction left unmatched. The CDR3 nucleotides read TGCGCCAGCAGCCCAGCCCCGGGACAGGGGTATCCGTCACCCCTCCACTTT. Translated: CASSPAPGQGYPSPLHF.

In its sample, this clonotype was seen many times. The CDR3 nucleotides are TGTGCCAGCAGTCGCGGGGGGGCGGGGGAGACCCAGTACTTC. It specifies CASSRGGAGETQYF. The V call is TRBV7-2, the J call TRBJ2-5; 9 nucleotides line up with TRBD2. Per the germline V gene, CDR1 is SGHTA and CDR2 is FQGNSA. Trimming cost V 6 bases and J 5 bases; bases outside gene matches: 7. CDR3 length: 14 residues. Together with reference TRBV7-2 and TRBJ2-5, the CDR3 gives the full variable domain: GAGVSQSPSNKVTEKGKDVELRCDPISGHTALYWYRQSLGQGLEFLIYFQGNSAPDKSGLPSDRFSAERTGGSVSTLTIQRTQQEDSAVYLCASSRGGAGETQYFGPGTRLLVL.

This clonotype appeared a few times. This chain joins TRBV7-9 and TRBJ2-1; D not certain. Germline lookup yields CDR1 SEHNR and CDR2 FQNEAQ (reference sequence). Trimming pared 4 bases from V and 2 bases from J, leaving 12 bases between. The CDR3 covers 15 residues. CDR3 loop: CASSYPKGAYNEQFF. The CDR3 DNA reads as TGTGCCAGCAGCTATCCAAAGGGCGCCTACAATGAGCAGTTCTTC.

CDR3 sequence: CASSYGTLHQETQYF. Here the CDR3 DNA reads TGTGCCAGCAGTTACGGCACCCTCCATCAAGAGACCCAGTACTTC. V is TRBV6-5 and J is TRBJ2-5; no clear D. The CDR3 is made up of 15 amino acids. CDR1 and CDR2 from the germline V gene are MNHEY and SVGAGI. Trimming removed 2 bases at V and 2 bases at J, with 12 bases between.

This clonotype was seen more than once but under ten times. The chain links TRBV9 to TRBJ2-1; tentatively, D is TRBD2 (7 bases). There are 14 residues in the CDR3. Germline CDR1 SGDLS, CDR2 YYNGEE. V dropped 2 bases and J dropped 7 bases, with 13 bases sitting between them. This CDR3 reads CASSVGGPRNEQFF. For the CDR3, the DNA is TGTGCCAGCAGCGTGGGGGGGCCTCGAAATGAGCAGTTCTTC.

The table lists this clonotype with a few counts. The chain has TRBV6-2 or TRBV6-3 and TRBJ2-2, with D unclear. The V and J ends lost 3 bases and 0 bases respectively, with 8 bases between them. Looked up from germline, CDR1 is MNHEY and CDR2 is SVGEGT. The length of the CDR3 is 15 residues. The CDR3: CASSYWAANTGELFF. DNA for the CDR3: TGTGCCAGCAGTTATTGGGCCGCGAACACCGGGGAGCTGTTTTTT.